These T cell receptor beta chains were read from a single sample in a study of early T cells in non-severe SARS-CoV-2 infection. MiXCR, run by TCRdb on the 5' RACE reads, gives a single entry per CDR3 protein. Altogether some 67,000 distinct CDR3 sequences are present, 8% to 10% being singletons, with the ten largest covering 15% to 19%. The sample was whole blood, taken at baseline. These receptors were obtained from an adult who was a healthcare worker with PCR-confirmed SARS-CoV-2 infection or an uninfected control (not recorded which). Each CDR3 is given with its conserved first and last residue. Each record gives: CDR3 protein, CDR3 DNA, V gene, J gene, clone size, D gene, CDR3 length. The D gene is left open where the match is weak. The size entry is marked missing in some rows and otherwise reads once, few, many or a size class.

CASSPRGAGEGVYEQYF	TGTGCCAGCAGCCCTAGGGGCGCGGGGGAGGGGGTTTACGAGCAGTACTTC	TRBV11-2	TRBJ2-7	many	-	17
CASSLDTQGNSPLHF	TGCGCCAGCAGCTTGGACACCCAGGGCAATTCACCCCTCCACTTT	TRBV5-1	TRBJ1-6	many	-	15
CSARGGALRADTQYF	TGCAGTGCTAGAGGGGGTGCTCTAAGGGCGGATACGCAGTATTTT	TRBV20-1	TRBJ2-3	few	-	15
CSGRDSSYEQYF	TGCAGTGGTAGGGACAGCTCCTACGAGCAGTACTTC	TRBV20-1	TRBJ2-7	few	TRBD1	12
CASSLASGQGVGEQYF	TGTGCCAGCAGCTTAGCCTCTGGGCAGGGAGTTGGGGAGCAGTACTTC	TRBV7-6	TRBJ2-7	-	-	16
CASSRQGAIGYGYTF	TGTGCCAGCAGTAGACAGGGGGCAATAGGGTATGGCTACACCTTC	TRBV28	TRBJ1-2	-	TRBD1	15
CASSLYSATNEKLFF	TGTGCCAGCAGCTTATACAGTGCAACTAATGAAAAACTGTTTTTT	TRBV7-9	TRBJ1-4	few	-	15
CASWTPGQAEGPTYEQYF	TGTGCCAGCTGGACTCCCGGACAGGCGGAAGGTCCGACCTACGAGCAGTACTTC	TRBV28	TRBJ2-7	-	TRBD1	18
CASGSGNQPQHF	TGTGCCAGCGGTTCGGGCAATCAGCCCCAGCATTTT	TRBV7-9	TRBJ1-5	many	-	12
CASSPRGYEQYF	TGTGCCAGTAGTCCTAGGGGCTACGAGCAGTACTTC	TRBV19	TRBJ2-7	many	-	12
CASSQGGSGDAYEQYF	TGTGCCAGCAGCCAAGGGGGATCAGGGGATGCCTACGAGCAGTACTTC	TRBV4-2	TRBJ2-7	few	-	16
CATSDLQGTDTQYF	TGTGCCACCAGTGATTTGCAGGGAACAGATACGCAGTATTTT	TRBV24-1	TRBJ2-3	many	-	14
CASSSSGGLQPQHF	TGTGCCAGCAGTTCTTCAGGGGGACTTCAGCCCCAGCATTTT	TRBV6-5	TRBJ1-5	many	TRBD1	14
CASWTSGGAGYGYTF	TGTGCCAGCTGGACATCAGGGGGCGCGGGCTATGGCTACACCTTC	TRBV28	TRBJ1-2	-	TRBD1	15
CSARVEGDTGELFF	TGCAGTGCTAGGGTGGAGGGGGACACCGGGGAGCTGTTTTTT	TRBV20-1	TRBJ2-2	many	-	14
CASSLLGLGEQYF	TGTGCCAGCAGCTTACTCGGACTCGGCGAGCAGTACTTC	TRBV11-2	TRBJ2-7	many	-	13
CASREGSSGANVLTF	TGTGCCAGCAGAGAAGGGTCTTCTGGGGCCAACGTCCTGACTTTC	TRBV28	TRBJ2-6	many	-	15
CASSSAGTGVTGELFF	TGTGCCAGCAGTAGCGCAGGGACAGGGGTGACCGGGGAGCTGTTTTTT	TRBV28	TRBJ2-2	-	TRBD1	16
CASSSPQGPYEQYF	TGTGCCAGCAGTTCCCCCCAGGGCCCCTACGAGCAGTACTTC	TRBV6-5	TRBJ2-7	few	-	14
CASSQEATQSLTDTQYF	TGTGCCAGCAGCCAAGAAGCGACCCAATCCCTCACAGATACGCAGTATTTT	TRBV4-2	TRBJ2-3	few	-	17
CASRRPGEPQHF	TGTGCCAGCAGGAGGCCAGGGGAACCCCAGCATTTT	TRBV27	TRBJ1-5	few	-	12
CASTRRAGESGANVLTF	TGTGCCAGCACCCGGCGGGCGGGAGAGTCTGGGGCCAACGTCCTGACTTTC	TRBV4-2	TRBJ2-6	-	TRBD2	17
CASSQDRDTVPVF	TGCGCCAGCAGCCAAGATAGGGATACCGTCCCGGTTTTC	TRBV4-1	TRBJ2-1	few	-	13
CASSYVFSRVSNQPQHF	TGTGCCAGCAGTTACGTTTTTAGTAGGGTAAGCAATCAGCCCCAGCATTTT	TRBV6-5	TRBJ1-5	-	-	17
CASERAGDNQPQHF	TGTGCCAGCGAACGGGCCGGGGATAATCAGCCCCAGCATTTT	TRBV6-2/TRBV6-3	TRBJ1-5	many	-	14
CASSVLGTGESPLHF	TGTGCCAGCAGCGTATTGGGGACAGGGGAATCACCCCTCCACTTT	TRBV9	TRBJ1-6	-	TRBD1	15
CASSLVPGLKNEQYF	TGTGCCAGCAGCTTAGTTCCCGGGCTTAAGAACGAGCAGTACTTC	TRBV7-9	TRBJ2-7	many	-	15
CASSSMTSGTDTQYF	TGTGCCAGCAGTTCCATGACTAGCGGCACAGATACGCAGTATTTT	TRBV6-5	TRBJ2-3	many	TRBD2	15